This section outlines one TCR beta chain sequence together with its context. Its antigen remains unidentified. This sample is part of a study of T cells in Graves' hyperthyroidism and ophthalmopathy. Researchers amplified the TCR beta CDR3 regions from RNA transcripts. HTBI primers drove first-round RT-PCR of the TCR CDR3. TCRdb fed the multiplex PCR reads into MiXCR, producing one record per CDR3 protein. The sample yields 550,000 to 650,000 distinct CDR3 sequences, 14% seen once. Germline values: CDR1 MNHEY, CDR2 SVGEGT. V was pared by 6 bases and J by 4 bases, with 15 bases between. The CDR3 is 14 amino acids. Graves' hyperthyroidism was deemed stable given no ophthalmopathy progression within 18 months. Uncontrolled infection, other autoimmune disease, pregnancy or lactation led to exclusion. Study results and limitations: In the blood, most expanded thyroid clonotypes above 0.001 appeared as well.

V gene TRBV6-2 or TRBV6-3 combines with J gene TRBJ1-2; tentatively, D is TRBD1 (5 bases). Sequencing used blood. This clonotype originated in a woman in her 40s with Graves' hyperthyroidism. CDR3 protein: CASRNGLGGYGYTF. DNA for the CDR3: TGTGCCAGCAGAAATGGCCTGGGGGGCTATGGCTACACCTTC.